This record looks at one TCR beta chain sequence and its context. Its antigen is currently not known. It has no much larger one-base neighbor in the sample; base qualities were not kept. Spanning cysteine to phenylalanine, the CDR3 consists of 15 amino acids. Only the CDR3 portion is preserved as DNA: 45 bases, with reading frame beginning at the first base. Cut back by 1 base and 0 bases, the V and J ends lie 7 bases apart. Taken from the germline V gene, the CDR1 and CDR2 loops are SGHTA and FQGNSA. The immunoSEQ multiplex PCR, with forward primers for 54 TRBV segments and reverse primers for 13 TRBJ segments, was used to amplify TCRB CDR3 regions. Pre-culture CD4+ samples were sequenced at deep resolution with a target of about 190,000 T cell genomes. Sequencing of the amplicons on an Illumina HiSeq System generated 87 bp reads spanning the CDR3. The original methods were these. Reads were corrected for PCR and sequencing errors, and CDR3 regions were defined by alignment to IMGT reference sequences. Synthetic template pools were used to estimate template counts and unique rearrangement counts. Clonality was computed as 1 minus Pielou's evenness. Richness was estimated with the Daley-Smith estimator. Morisita's index served as the measure of repertoire overlap. A clone counted as low-abundance if it appeared in cultured samples but went undetected in the pre-culture repertoire of the same donor. TCRdb mirrors the immuneACCESS table, restricted to in-frame sequences. Some clones are absent from its copies; in checked studies, under half trace to an unresolved V gene, and the reason for the others is unknown. The DNA was the basis for D and trimming; V, J and clone size are from that table. The sample yields about 73,000 clones; about four fifths were counted once. 1.6% of the sample rests with the top ten.

Magnetic bead negative selection was used to isolate untouched CD4+ T cells from Ficoll-separated PBMC, with an average purity of about 98%. Untouched CD4+ T cells were isolated from Ficoll-separated PBMC with magnetic beads, reaching about 98% purity with negligible CD8+ contamination. Peripheral blood mononuclear cells came from the buffy coats of a few healthy blood donors. Each of the three donors was CMV seronegative. Genomic DNA was extracted with the DNeasy Blood & Tissue Kit. For each subject, genomic DNA from sorted CD137+CD4+ cells and from pre-culture CD4+ baseline samples underwent TCRB sequencing. This entry is derived from a study of T cell repertoires and HLA-DP antigens (dated by TCRdb to 2017 to 2018). Looking at the study overall: The study used an in vitro model of CD4+ T cell alloreactivity against allogeneic HLA-DP presented by transduced HeLa cells. Compared with self, one alloantigen differed at one amino acid in the peptide-binding groove and the other differed at under twelve, modelling structurally similar versus dissimilar alloantigens. Average DNA input was about 220 ng for sorted CD137+CD4+ samples, compared with 1,200 ng for pre-culture CD4+ samples. Of the three donors, two were male and one was female, and their ages ranged from the 18-to-29 age band up to the 60-to-69 age band.

What the research found in general, with its limitations: Sorted CD137+ cells showed similar clonality against both alloantigens (approximately 0.37), much higher than the clonality of pre-culture samples (roughly 0.04). Naive and memory CD4+ repertoires were not analysed separately. Clones undetected before culture had an average cumulative frequency of roughly 35% against one allele versus 50.6% against the other. Limitations included only a few donors, a non-physiological HeLa antigen-presenting system, and the use of total CD4+ responder cells.

The clonotype comes from a man aged 60 to 75 in good health and CMV-seronegative. The rearrangement combines TRBV7-2 with TRBJ1-5; no confident D gene assignment can be made. Sample: CD4+ T cells from PBMCs. The sequence in DNA is TGTGCCAGCAGCTTAGGGAGTGATAGCAATCAGCCCCAGCATTTT. The encoded protein is CASSLGSDSNQPQHF.